A selection of T cell receptor beta chains follows, all from one sample in a study of graft-versus-host responses after intestinal transplantation. Their recognized antigens are unknown. The table came from immunoSEQ multiplex PCR; TCRdb's copy has only in-frame clones and leaves some out. Of 90,000 to 150,000 clones detected, just under 95% appear once; the ten largest clones hold around 0.12%. The input for sequencing was unstimulated CD4+ T cells sorted from spleen or lymph node cells, taken before intestinal transplant. The receptors stem from a human donor who received an intestinal transplant. Each CDR3 is given with its conserved first and last residue. D genes are given only for firm matches. Size tells how often a clone was seen (once, few, many) or the class of an expanded clone, and some rows leave it out.

clone size: -
D gene: -
V gene: TRBV27
J gene: TRBJ2-7
CDR3 DNA: TGTGCCAGCAGGTCTCGATTACTTGGCGAGCAGTACTTC
CDR3 protein: CASRSRLLGEQYF

clone size: -
D gene: -
V gene: TRBV7-9
J gene: TRBJ2-1
CDR3 DNA: TGTGCCAGCATTATAAAACCGGGGTCGGAGCAGTTCTTC
CDR3 protein: CASIIKPGSEQFF

clone size: -
D gene: -
V gene: TRBV4-1
J gene: TRBJ2-7
CDR3 DNA: TGCGCCAGCAGCCAAGATTCGGGGACCTACGAGCAGTACTTC
CDR3 protein: CASSQDSGTYEQYF

clone size: -
D gene: -
V gene: TRBV19
J gene: TRBJ1-5
CDR3 DNA: TGTGCCAGTAGTACAGAAGCCACGATTGCTCAGCCCCAGCATTTT
CDR3 protein: CASSTEATIAQPQHF

clone size: -
D gene: TRBD1
V gene: TRBV25-1
J gene: TRBJ1-2
CDR3 DNA: TGTGCCAGCAGTGTAGCAGGGGGCGTTGGCTACACCTTC
CDR3 protein: CASSVAGGVGYTF

clone size: -
D gene: -
V gene: TRBV7-9
J gene: TRBJ2-2
CDR3 DNA: TGTGCCAGCAGGGCACAGGGTCGCACCGGGGAGCTGTTTTTT
CDR3 protein: CASRAQGRTGELFF

clone size: -
D gene: TRBD1
V gene: TRBV18
J gene: TRBJ2-5
CDR3 DNA: TGTGCCAGCTCACCACCGGGACAGGGCCTTTCAGAGACCCAGTACTTC
CDR3 protein: CASSPPGQGLSETQYF

clone size: -
D gene: -
V gene: TRBV14
J gene: TRBJ2-7
CDR3 DNA: TGTGCCAGCAGCCGCTCAGGGTCCGAGCAGTACTTC
CDR3 protein: CASSRSGSEQYF

clone size: -
D gene: -
V gene: TRBV5-8
J gene: TRBJ2-2
CDR3 DNA: TGTGCCAGCAGCGCCGAATGGAGGGACACCGGGGAGCTGTTTTTT
CDR3 protein: CASSAEWRDTGELFF

clone size: -
D gene: -
V gene: TRBV6-5
J gene: TRBJ1-5
CDR3 DNA: TGTGCCAGCAGCTCCGACAGGAAGAGCAATCAGCCCCAGCATTTT
CDR3 protein: CASSSDRKSNQPQHF

clone size: -
D gene: TRBD1
V gene: TRBV4-1
J gene: TRBJ2-7
CDR3 DNA: TGCGCCAGCAGCCAACCGGGACAGGGACGGGACGAGCAGTACTTC
CDR3 protein: CASSQPGQGRDEQYF

clone size: -
D gene: -
V gene: TRBV6-1
J gene: TRBJ1-4
CDR3 DNA: TGTGCCAGCAGTGAGATCAGGGTTTTCGCCGAAAAACTGTTTTTT
CDR3 protein: CASSEIRVFAEKLFF

clone size: -
D gene: TRBD1
V gene: TRBV7-2
J gene: TRBJ2-2
CDR3 DNA: TGTGCCAGCAGAAGGACAGGGGGGAACACCGGGGAGCTGTTTTTT
CDR3 protein: CASRRTGGNTGELFF

clone size: -
D gene: -
V gene: TRBV7-8
J gene: TRBJ1-6
CDR3 DNA: TGTGCCAGCAGCTCCCGGTTGAATAATTCACCCCTCCACTTT
CDR3 protein: CASSSRLNNSPLHF

clone size: -
D gene: TRBD2
V gene: TRBV5-1
J gene: TRBJ2-3
CDR3 DNA: TGCGCCAGCAGCGTAACTAGCGGGACCTCTACAGATACGCAGTATTTT
CDR3 protein: CASSVTSGTSTDTQYF

clone size: -
D gene: TRBD1
V gene: TRBV18
J gene: TRBJ2-7
CDR3 DNA: TGTGCCAGCTCGAGGGACAGCTACGAGCAGTACTTC
CDR3 protein: CASSRDSYEQYF

clone size: -
D gene: -
V gene: TRBV10-1
J gene: TRBJ1-3
CDR3 DNA: TGCGCCAGCAGTAACAGGAAACCCTCTGGAAACACCATATATTTT
CDR3 protein: CASSNRKPSGNTIYF

clone size: -
D gene: -
V gene: TRBV10-3
J gene: TRBJ1-1
CDR3 DNA: TGTGCCATCAGTGAGTATACGGGACGGGGCACTGAAGCTTTCTTT
CDR3 protein: CAISEYTGRGTEAFF

clone size: -
D gene: -
V gene: TRBV7-3
J gene: TRBJ2-3
CDR3 DNA: TGTGCCAGCAGCTTTTGGCCGGGCACAGATACGCAGTATTTT
CDR3 protein: CASSFWPGTDTQYF

clone size: -
D gene: -
V gene: TRBV5-6
J gene: TRBJ2-7
CDR3 DNA: TGTGCCAGCAGCCGAGTTTACGAGCAGTACTTC
CDR3 protein: CASSRVYEQYF

clone size: -
D gene: TRBD1
V gene: TRBV5-1
J gene: TRBJ2-5
CDR3 DNA: TGCGCCAGCAGCTTGGCCGGACAGGGGGAGACCCAGTACTTC
CDR3 protein: CASSLAGQGETQYF

clone size: -
D gene: -
V gene: TRBV2
J gene: TRBJ2-3
CDR3 DNA: TGTGCCAGCAAGGGGGGGCGGGAGGATACGCAGTATTTT
CDR3 protein: CASKGGREDTQYF

clone size: -
D gene: -
V gene: TRBV9
J gene: TRBJ1-4
CDR3 DNA: TGTGCCAGCAGCGTACAGGGAACTAATGAAAAACTGTTTTTT
CDR3 protein: CASSVQGTNEKLFF

clone size: -
D gene: -
V gene: TRBV11-3
J gene: TRBJ2-1
CDR3 DNA: TGTGCCAGCAGCTTAGCGGGAGCGACGGAGGACAATGAGCAGTTCTTC
CDR3 protein: CASSLAGATEDNEQFF

clone size: -
D gene: TRBD1
V gene: TRBV18
J gene: TRBJ2-1
CDR3 DNA: TGTGCCAGCTCACCGCCCTCGGACAGGGGAGTTGTCTTC
CDR3 protein: CASSPPSDRGVVF

clone size: -
D gene: TRBD1
V gene: TRBV4-1
J gene: TRBJ2-2
CDR3 DNA: TGCGCCAGCAGCCGAGAACAGGGGGTGGCCGGGGAGCTGTTTTTT
CDR3 protein: CASSREQGVAGELFF

clone size: -
D gene: -
V gene: TRBV10-3
J gene: TRBJ1-1
CDR3 DNA: TGTGCCATCAGTGGGGCAGTTGAAGCTTTCTTT
CDR3 protein: CAISGAVEAFF

clone size: once
D gene: -
V gene: TRBV25-1
J gene: TRBJ1-1
CDR3 DNA: TGTGCCAGCAGACCTTCACTCTCGAACACTGAAGCTTTCTTT
CDR3 protein: CASRPSLSNTEAFF

clone size: -
D gene: -
V gene: TRBV19
J gene: TRBJ2-2
CDR3 DNA: TGTGCCAGTAGTATGCCCGGGGGAACCGGGGAGCTGTTTTTT
CDR3 protein: CASSMPGGTGELFF

clone size: -
D gene: -
V gene: TRBV29-1
J gene: TRBJ1-3
CDR3 DNA: TGCAGCGTTGAAGCTGAATCTGGAAACACCATATATTTT
CDR3 protein: CSVEAESGNTIYF

clone size: -
D gene: TRBD1
V gene: TRBV28
J gene: TRBJ1-5
CDR3 DNA: TGTGCCAGCAGTACAGGGGGTGACGGTCAGCCCCAGCATTTT
CDR3 protein: CASSTGGDGQPQHF

clone size: -
D gene: -
V gene: TRBV27
J gene: TRBJ2-3
CDR3 DNA: TGTGCCAGCAGTTTATCCATGTCCCTAGGGAGGGGGCGGAATACAGATACGCAGTATTTT
CDR3 protein: CASSLSMSLGRGRNTDTQYF

clone size: -
D gene: -
V gene: TRBV30
J gene: TRBJ2-5
CDR3 DNA: TGTGCCTGGAGTGACCTAGGGATTCTGGTGGAGACCCAGTACTTC
CDR3 protein: CAWSDLGILVETQYF

clone size: -
D gene: -
V gene: TRBV18
J gene: TRBJ1-1
CDR3 DNA: TGTGCCAGCTCACCGTCGGATTCACTCTTGGGAGCTTTCTTT
CDR3 protein: CASSPSDSLLGAFF

clone size: few
D gene: TRBD1
V gene: TRBV19
J gene: TRBJ1-4
CDR3 DNA: TGTGCCAGTAGTACTCACAGGGGGCGAGCTGAAAAACTGTTTTTT
CDR3 protein: CASSTHRGRAEKLFF

clone size: -
D gene: -
V gene: TRBV7-8
J gene: TRBJ1-6
CDR3 DNA: TGTGCCAGCAGTGTGGGGGGTTGGAATTCACCCCTCCACTTT
CDR3 protein: CASSVGGWNSPLHF

clone size: once
D gene: TRBD1
V gene: TRBV30
J gene: TRBJ2-7
CDR3 DNA: TGTGCCTGGAGTGTAGGAGGGACAGGGTCACACGAGCAGTACTTC
CDR3 protein: CAWSVGGTGSHEQYF

clone size: -
D gene: -
V gene: TRBV9
J gene: TRBJ2-7
CDR3 DNA: TGTGCCAGCAGCGTAGGGGGGGGACAGCCTTCTTTCTCCTACGAGCAGTACTTC
CDR3 protein: CASSVGGGQPSFSYEQYF

clone size: -
D gene: TRBD2
V gene: TRBV6-5
J gene: TRBJ2-7
CDR3 DNA: TGTGCCAGCAGTTACTCTGCGGGAGGCTCCTACGAGCAGTACTTC
CDR3 protein: CASSYSAGGSYEQYF

clone size: once
D gene: -
V gene: TRBV10-1
J gene: TRBJ2-1
CDR3 DNA: TGCGCCAGCAGTTTTGGACAGCTCCAAGCTAACAATGAGCAGTTCTTC
CDR3 protein: CASSFGQLQANNEQFF

clone size: -
D gene: -
V gene: TRBV29-1
J gene: TRBJ2-3
CDR3 DNA: TGCAGCGTGAAAGGGAGGAGCACAGATACGCAGTATTTT
CDR3 protein: CSVKGRSTDTQYF

clone size: -
D gene: -
V gene: TRBV7-9
J gene: TRBJ2-3
CDR3 DNA: TGTGCCAGCAGCTTGAGGGGGAACACAGATACGCAGTATTTT
CDR3 protein: CASSLRGNTDTQYF

clone size: -
D gene: -
V gene: TRBV9
J gene: TRBJ1-1
CDR3 DNA: TGTGCCAGCAGCCGGATAACGGGGACTGAAGCTTTCTTT
CDR3 protein: CASSRITGTEAFF

clone size: -
D gene: -
V gene: TRBV9
J gene: TRBJ1-4
CDR3 DNA: TGTGCCAGCAGCGTAGGGGCCAGGGGAGGAGAAAAACTGTTTTTT
CDR3 protein: CASSVGARGGEKLFF

clone size: -
D gene: TRBD2
V gene: TRBV29-1
J gene: TRBJ2-7
CDR3 DNA: TGCAGCGTTCAAGGGGCGGGAGCTCCCTACGAGCAGTACTTC
CDR3 protein: CSVQGAGAPYEQYF

clone size: -
D gene: TRBD1
V gene: TRBV10-3
J gene: TRBJ1-2
CDR3 DNA: TGTGCCATCAGCCAAGACAGGGGCGCCACTAACTATGGCTACACCTTC
CDR3 protein: CAISQDRGATNYGYTF

clone size: -
D gene: TRBD1
V gene: TRBV9
J gene: TRBJ1-2
CDR3 DNA: TGTGCCAGCAGCGAAGGGACAGGCAAAGTTCGGGGCTACACCTTC
CDR3 protein: CASSEGTGKVRGYTF

clone size: -
D gene: TRBD1
V gene: TRBV2
J gene: TRBJ2-2
CDR3 DNA: TGTGCCAGCAGGACAGGGGGCTGGACCGGGGAGCTGTTTTTT
CDR3 protein: CASRTGGWTGELFF

clone size: -
D gene: -
V gene: TRBV14
J gene: TRBJ2-1
CDR3 DNA: TGTGCCAGCAGCCAAGGGACGTCCTCCTACAATGAGCAGTTCTTC
CDR3 protein: CASSQGTSSYNEQFF

clone size: few
D gene: -
V gene: TRBV10-2
J gene: TRBJ2-1
CDR3 DNA: TGCGCCAGCGGAGACCCGGCGGTTTGGCTCTACAATGAGCAGTTCTTC
CDR3 protein: CASGDPAVWLYNEQFF

clone size: -
D gene: TRBD2
V gene: TRBV9
J gene: TRBJ2-7
CDR3 DNA: TGTGCCAGCAGCAAAGGGCTAGCGGGAACCGAGCAGTACTTC
CDR3 protein: CASSKGLAGTEQYF

clone size: -
D gene: TRBD1
V gene: TRBV18
J gene: TRBJ1-5
CDR3 DNA: TGTGCCAGCTCAGGACAGGGGGCGCCGAATCAGCCCCAGCATTTT
CDR3 protein: CASSGQGAPNQPQHF

clone size: -
D gene: -
V gene: TRBV11-2
J gene: TRBJ2-4
CDR3 DNA: TGTGCCAGCAGCTTTACCTCGGGACTAGCCAAAAACATTCAGTACTTC
CDR3 protein: CASSFTSGLAKNIQYF

clone size: -
D gene: TRBD1
V gene: TRBV25-1
J gene: TRBJ2-7
CDR3 DNA: TGTGCCAGCGCCGGGACAGGGCAAAACGAGCAGTACTTC
CDR3 protein: CASAGTGQNEQYF

clone size: -
D gene: TRBD2
V gene: TRBV27
J gene: TRBJ2-7
CDR3 DNA: TGTGCCAGCAGTTTCGGGTTTACTAGCGGGGGGCCCCGGGACGAGCAGTACTTC
CDR3 protein: CASSFGFTSGGPRDEQYF